The 23 T cell receptor beta chains reported below all come from one sample, sequenced in a study of blood T cell repertoires in COVID-19. The method was immunoSEQ multiplex PCR; TCRdb's version includes in-frame clones alone and lacks a portion of them. The sample lists around 300,000 clones, approximately 88% occurring once. The sequencing sample was made of PBMCs or T cells enriched from blood (not recorded which). These receptors originate from a man under 40 who had recovered from COVID-19.

CDR3 bases: TGTGCCAGCAGCAGACAGTACGAGCAGTACTTC. Its translation: CASSRQYEQYF. The chain is built from TRBV7-2 and TRBJ2-7; D perhaps matches TRBD1 (5 bases). Germline CDR1 is SGHTA and CDR2 is FQGNSA. V was shortened by 5 bases and J by 4 bases, with 6 bases between the two germline ends. CDR3 length equals 11 residues.

V and J are TRBV5-6 and TRBJ2-7, with 9 bases lining up with TRBD1. V was pared by 2 bases and J by 4 bases, with 4 bases of the junction left unmatched. CDR1 and CDR2 from the germline V gene are SGHDT and YYEEEE. The length of the CDR3 is 14 residues. The CDR3 reads CASSFADRGYEQYF. The DNA of the CDR3 is TGTGCCAGCAGCTTTGCGGACAGGGGATACGAGCAGTACTTC.

The chain employs TRBV11-1 and TRBJ1-1, with 8 bases fitting TRBD1. CDR1 is SGHAT and CDR2 is FQDESV in the germline V gene (reference sequence). The J segment lost 0 bases and the V segment lost 3 bases, leaving 0 bases of the junction unmatched. The CDR3 consists of 14 residues. The DNA of the CDR3 is TGTGCCAGCAGCTTGGGACAGGTGAACACTGAAGCTTTCTTT. Protein product: CASSLGQVNTEAFF.

This clone showed up just once. The same CDR3 also results from other DNA sequences found in this sample. The CDR3 bases are TGTGCCAGCAGCCAAGGACAGGGCTCCTACGAGCAGTACTTC. Its translation is CASSQGQGSYEQYF. The gene calls are TRBV14 and TRBJ2-7; TRBD1 matches 7 bases. The junction had 0 bases not matched to a gene; V was cut back by 1 base and J by 0 bases. This CDR3 contains 14 residues. Germline lookup yields CDR1 SGHDN and CDR2 FVKESK.

V and J are TRBV27 and TRBJ1-4, with D unresolved. V was pared by 4 bases and J by 0 bases, with 9 bases between. Germline CDR1 is MNHEY and CDR2 is SMNVEV (reference sequence). The CDR3 covers 15 residues. Here the CDR3 DNA reads TGTGCCAGCAGTTCATCAGCGTCAACTAATGAAAAACTGTTTTTT. It is translated as CASSSSASTNEKLFF. Filled out from reference TRBV27 and TRBJ1-4, the complete variable domain reads EAQVTQNPRYLITVTGKKLTVTCSQNMNHEYMSWYRQDPGLGLRQIYYSMNVEVTDKGDVPEGYKVSRKEKRNFPLILESPSPNQTSLYFCASSSSASTNEKLFFGSGTQLSVL.

The rearrangement uses TRBV28 and TRBJ1-2, with a weak D call TRBD1 (5 bases). The CDR3 spans 13 residues. V shed 6 bases and J shed 5 bases, with 13 bases lying between them. Looked up from germline, CDR1 is MDHEN and CDR2 is SYDVKM. CDR3 nucleotides: TGTGCCAGCAGATTCCCCGGGACTTATGGCTACACCTTC. It codes for CASRFPGTYGYTF.

V is TRBV19 and J is TRBJ1-2; 7 nucleotides line up with TRBD1. With V trimmed by 5 bases and J by 1 base, 7 bases remained unmatched. Per the germline V gene, CDR1 is LNHDA and CDR2 is SQIVND (reference sequence). There are 15 residues in the CDR3. CDR3 bases: TGTGCCAGTAGTGAGGAAAGACAGGGTAACTATGGCTACACCTTC. Amino acid sequence: CASSEERQGNYGYTF. Complete variable domain (other parts from reference TRBV19 and TRBJ1-2): DGGITQSPKYLFRKEGQNVTLSCEQNLNHDAMYWYRQDPGQGLRLIYYSQIVNDFQKGDIAEGYSVSREKKESFPLTVTSAQKNPTAFYLCASSEERQGNYGYTFGSGTRLTVV.

The rearrangement joins TRBV11-3 to TRBJ2-1; 8 bases line up with TRBD2. The germline V gene encodes CDR1 SGHNT and CDR2 YENEEA. The CDR3 is 16 amino acids. Trimming removed 5 bases from V and 2 bases from J; junction bases left unmatched: 8. The CDR3 spells CASSRGGGKTYNEQFF. CDR3 bases: TGTGCCAGCAGCCGGGGGGGCGGAAAAACCTACAATGAGCAGTTCTTC.

This clone appeared once. The chain has TRBV11-2 and TRBJ1-1; 8 bases fit TRBD1. Germline V gene lookup returns CDR1 SGHAT and CDR2 FQNNGV. The CDR3 spans 17 residues. After removal of 5 bases from V and 8 bases from J, the junction contained 19 bases not matched to a gene. The CDR3 protein is CASSQAGTGQSRVEAFF. CDR3 sequence (DNA): TGTGCCAGCAGCCAGGCCGGGACAGGCCAATCTCGGGTCGAAGCTTTCTTT.

The rearrangement links TRBV15 to TRBJ1-1, with D uncertain. Trimming pared 2 bases from V and 3 bases from J, leaving 7 bases between. The CDR3 loop spans 13 amino acids. In germline, CDR1 is LNHNV, CDR2 YYDKDF (reference sequence). The CDR3 DNA sequence: TGTGCCACCAGCAGATCCCCTGACACTGAAGCTTTCTTT. It specifies CATSRSPDTEAFF.

The chain joins TRBV7-7 to TRBJ2-5; TRBD2 matches at 11 bases. CDR1 is SSHAT and CDR2 is FNYEAQ in the germline V gene (reference sequence). The ends lost 3 bases at V and 5 bases at J; junction bases unmatched: 5. The length of the CDR3 is 15 residues. For the CDR3, the DNA is TGTGCCAGCAGCTTTAGCGGGGGGGCCGAGGAGACCCAGTACTTC. Protein product: CASSFSGGAEETQYF. The entire variable domain, with the rest obtained from reference TRBV7-7 and TRBJ2-5, is as follows: GAGVSQSPRYKVTKRGQDVTLRCDPISSHATLYWYQQALGQGPEFLTYFNYEAQPDKSGLPSDRFSAERPEGSISTLTIQRTEQRDSAMYRCASSFSGGAEETQYFGPGTRLLVL.

The V gene is TRBV6-5, the J gene TRBJ2-1; tentative D call: TRBD2 (6 bases). CDR3 length: 13 residues. Deletions cut 3 bases from V and 8 bases from J, with 11 bases between. Germline V gene lookup returns CDR1 MNHEY and CDR2 SVGAGI. The chain's CDR3 is CASSYGGTDEQFF. DNA for the CDR3: TGTGCCAGCAGTTATGGAGGGACCGATGAGCAGTTCTTC.

The chain employs TRBV10-2 and TRBJ1-2; D call uncertain. This CDR3 has 15 amino acids. Germline loops: CDR1 WSHSY, CDR2 SAAADI. The germline V and J ends were trimmed by 2 bases and 0 bases, with 10 bases remaining between them. The DNA of the CDR3 is TGCGCCAGCAGTGAGGCGGGCCTCACTAACTATGGCTACACCTTC. It specifies CASSEAGLTNYGYTF.

The chain uses TRBV18 and TRBJ2-5; TRBD1 agrees at 7 bases. The junction had 8 bases not matched to a gene; V was cut back by 5 bases and J by 2 bases. Germline V gene sequence: CDR1 KGHSH, CDR2 LQKENI. The CDR3 is 15 amino acids. Here the CDR3 reads CASSELDRAQETQYF. The CDR3, as DNA: TGTGCCAGCTCAGAACTTGACAGGGCACAAGAGACCCAGTACTTC. The whole variable domain, filled in from reference TRBV18 and TRBJ2-5, reads NAGVMQNPRHLVRRRGQEARLRCSPMKGHSHVYWYRQLPEEGLKFMVYLQKENIIDESGMPKERFSAEFPKEGPSILRIQQVVRGDSAAYFCASSELDRAQETQYFGPGTRLLVL.

This chain links TRBV5-1 with TRBJ2-3; TRBD1 agrees at 7 bases. Germline V gives CDR1 SGHRS, CDR2 YFSETQ. The ends lost 3 bases at V and 2 bases at J; junction bases unmatched: 6. This CDR3 contains 15 residues. The CDR3 DNA sequence: TGCGCCAGCAGCTCCGGGACAGCCCTCACAGATACGCAGTATTTT. This encodes CASSSGTALTDTQYF.

V gene TRBV4-1 combines with J gene TRBJ2-3; tentatively, D is TRBD1 (6 bases). Germline loops: CDR1 MGHRA, CDR2 YSYEKL. The CDR3 consists of 16 residues. Deletions cut 4 bases from V and 0 bases from J, with 14 bases between. DNA of the CDR3: TGCGCCAGCAGCCCTAGGATAGGACAGAGCACAGATACGCAGTATTTT. Translating it yields CASSPRIGQSTDTQYF.

CDR3 loop: CASRRTSGGEETQYF. The CDR3 DNA sequence: TGTGCCAGCAGAAGGACTAGCGGGGGGGAAGAGACCCAGTACTTC. The rearrangement links TRBV2 to TRBJ2-5; 15 nucleotides align to TRBD2. Germline loops: CDR1 SNHLY, CDR2 FYNNEI. Trimming removed 6 bases from V and 3 bases from J; junction bases left unmatched: 2. The CDR3 is 15 amino acids.

The rearrangement uses TRBV9 and TRBJ2-7; 14 nucleotides line up with TRBD2. J was trimmed by 5 bases and V by 0 bases; bases with no gene match: 4. The CDR3 is 16 residues long. Germline V lookup: CDR1 SGDLS, CDR2 YYNGEE. The CDR3, as DNA: TGTGCCAGCAGCGTAGGGACTAGCGGGGGGCTCCACGAGCAGTACTTC. Translated, it gives CASSVGTSGGLHEQYF.

The V gene is TRBV6-6, the J gene TRBJ2-7; TRBD1 aligns across 8 bases. The CDR3 has 15 residues. Germline V gene lookup returns CDR1 MNHNY and CDR2 SVGAGI (reference sequence). J was trimmed by 4 bases and V by 6 bases; bases with no gene match: 11. CDR3 sequence reads: CASSTNRGIEYEQYF. The CDR3 DNA reads TGTGCCAGCAGCACTAACAGGGGGATAGAGTACGAGCAGTACTTC.

The V gene is TRBV9, the J gene TRBJ2-2; D is possibly TRBD2 (5 bases). The length of the CDR3 is 15 residues. Germline-derived CDR1 and CDR2 are SGDLS and YYNGEE. Trimming cost V 3 bases and J 0 bases, with 9 bases left between them. The CDR3 region has the DNA TGTGCCAGCAGCGGAGGGCCGTCGAACACCGGGGAGCTGTTTTTT. Translating it yields CASSGGPSNTGELFF. The full variable domain, its missing parts supplied by reference TRBV9 and TRBJ2-2, is DSGVTQTPKHLITATGQRVTLRCSPRSGDLSVYWYQQSLDQGLQFLIQYYNGEERAKGNILERFSAQQFPDLHSELNLSSLELGDSALYFCASSGGPSNTGELFFGEGSRLTVL.

This chain uses TRBV19 with TRBJ1-1; TRBD1 agrees at 9 bases. This CDR3 is 17 amino acids long. After removal of 1 base from V and 2 bases from J, the junction contained 8 bases not matched to a gene. Germline CDR1 and CDR2: LNHDA and SQIVND (reference sequence). The CDR3 region has the DNA TGTGCCAGTAGTATAGTAGGGACAGGGTATGAAAACACTGAAGCTTTCTTT. Translation gives CASSIVGTGYENTEAFF.

The chain couples TRBV4-1 to TRBJ1-1; 7 bases line up with TRBD1. Germline CDR1 reads MGHRA; CDR2 reads YSYEKL. The CDR3 has 15 residues. The V and J ends lost 0 bases and 2 bases, in that order; junction bases with no gene match: 3. The CDR3, as DNA: TGCGCCAGCAGCCAAGAGGACAGGACTAACACTGAAGCTTTCTTT. Amino acid sequence: CASSQEDRTNTEAFF.

This clone appeared a single time. This chain uses TRBV6-5 with TRBJ2-7, with 8 bases matching TRBD2. This CDR3 contains 14 residues. After removal of 4 bases from V and 4 bases from J, the junction contained 6 bases not matched to a gene. The germline V gene has CDR1 MNHEY and CDR2 SVGAGI. In nucleotides, the CDR3 is TGTGCCAGCAGTTCCCGGGGGGGCGTTTACGAGCAGTACTTC. Translating gives CASSSRGGVYEQYF.